What follows are 5 T cell receptor beta chains derived from one specimen sequenced in a study of T-cell memory formation after mild COVID-19. TCRdb re-called the 5' RACE reads through MiXCR, storing one row per CDR3 protein. This sample yields a few hundred thousand distinct CDR3 sequences, of which around 16% are seen a single time; roughly 23% belongs to the top ten. Specimen: PBMCs or a T cell subset sorted from them (not recorded which). The source is a man aged 18 to 29 who had mild COVID-19 (a few samples of this study predate the infection). Cell type and time point are not known.

The J gene is TRBJ2-3, the V gene TRBV7-9; maybe TRBD2 (5 bases). Per the germline V gene, CDR1 is SEHNR and CDR2 is FQNEAQ (reference sequence). V lost 5 bases and J 0 bases, leaving 12 bases between the germline ends. This CDR3 contains 15 residues. CDR3 in amino acids: CASSPTWTSTDTQYF. The CDR3 DNA follows: TGTGCCAGCAGCCCGACCTGGACTAGCACAGATACGCAGTATTTT.

This rearrangement joins TRBV6-2 or TRBV6-3 to TRBJ1-2; D might be TRBD1 (5 bases). Germline lookup yields CDR1 MNHEY and CDR2 SVGEGT. Trimming took 6 bases from V and 2 from J, leaving 16 bases between them. There are 15 residues in the CDR3. The CDR3 DNA reads as TGTGCCAGCAGAAGGGACCCGGGACTCAACTATGGCTACACCTTC. Translation: CASRRDPGLNYGYTF.

This chain joins TRBV5-1 and TRBJ1-1, with D unclear. V was pared by 2 bases and J by 8 bases, with 13 bases between. The CDR3 has 13 amino acids. Germline assignment: CDR1 SGHRS and CDR2 YFSETQ. The CDR3: CASSFQDLGEAFF. In nucleotides, the CDR3 is TGCGCCAGCAGCTTCCAGGATCTCGGGGAAGCTTTCTTT. The whole variable domain, remainder taken from reference TRBV5-1 and TRBJ1-1, is KAGVTQTPRYLIKTRGQQVTLSCSPISGHRSVSWYQQTPGQGLQFLFEYFSETQRNKGNFPGRFSGRQFSNSRSEMNVSTLELGDSALYLCASSFQDLGEAFFGQGTRLTVV.

The chain carries TRBV29-1 and TRBJ2-2, with D uncertain. Trimming left V 7 bases short and J 0 bases short, with 9 bases between. The CDR3 is 13 residues long. Per germline, CDR1 SQVTM and CDR2 ANQGSEA. For the CDR3, the DNA is TGCAGCGGTTACACAGCGAACACCGGGGAGCTGTTTTTT. Encoded protein: CSGYTANTGELFF.

V gene TRBV3-1 combines with J gene TRBJ2-4, with D tentatively TRBD2 (5 bases). Germline V lookup: CDR1 LGHDT, CDR2 YNNKEL (reference sequence). CDR3 length equals 13 residues. Trimming pared 4 bases from V and 10 bases from J, leaving 14 bases between. CDR3 nucleotides: TGTGCCAGCAGCCCCGGGGAGATGAGGATTCAGTACTTC. It yields the protein CASSPGEMRIQYF.